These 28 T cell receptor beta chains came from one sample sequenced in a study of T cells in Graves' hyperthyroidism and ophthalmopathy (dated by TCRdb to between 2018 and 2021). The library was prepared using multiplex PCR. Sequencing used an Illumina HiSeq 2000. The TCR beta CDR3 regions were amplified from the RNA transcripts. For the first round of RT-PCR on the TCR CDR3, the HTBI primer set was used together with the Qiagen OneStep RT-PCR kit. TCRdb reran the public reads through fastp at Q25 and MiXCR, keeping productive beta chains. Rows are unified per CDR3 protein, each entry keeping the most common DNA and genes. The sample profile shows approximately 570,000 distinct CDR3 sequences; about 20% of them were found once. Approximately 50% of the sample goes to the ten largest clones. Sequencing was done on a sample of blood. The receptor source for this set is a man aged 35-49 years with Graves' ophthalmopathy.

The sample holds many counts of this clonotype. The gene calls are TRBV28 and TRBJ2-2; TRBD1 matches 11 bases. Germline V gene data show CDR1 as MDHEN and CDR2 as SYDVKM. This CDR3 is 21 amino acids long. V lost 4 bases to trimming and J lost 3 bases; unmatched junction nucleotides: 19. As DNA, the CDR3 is TGTGCCAGCAGTTACCGATCAGGACGCCGGGACAGGGGGAGCGACACCGGGGAGCTGTTTTTT. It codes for CASSYRSGRRDRGSDTGELFF.

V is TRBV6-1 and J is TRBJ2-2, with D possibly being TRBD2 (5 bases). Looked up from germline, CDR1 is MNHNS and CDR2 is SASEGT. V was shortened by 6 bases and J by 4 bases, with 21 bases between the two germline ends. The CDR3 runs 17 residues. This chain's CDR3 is CASRPPPGFRSTGELFF. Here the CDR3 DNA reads TGTGCCAGCAGACCCCCTCCGGGATTTCGATCCACCGGGGAGCTGTTTTTT.

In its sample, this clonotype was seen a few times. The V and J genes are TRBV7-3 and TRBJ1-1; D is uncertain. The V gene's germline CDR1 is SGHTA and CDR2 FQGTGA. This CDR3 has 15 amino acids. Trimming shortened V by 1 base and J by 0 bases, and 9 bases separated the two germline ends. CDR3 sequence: CASSLIGGMNTEAFF. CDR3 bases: TGTGCCAGCAGCTTAATCGGTGGAATGAACACTGAAGCTTTCTTT.

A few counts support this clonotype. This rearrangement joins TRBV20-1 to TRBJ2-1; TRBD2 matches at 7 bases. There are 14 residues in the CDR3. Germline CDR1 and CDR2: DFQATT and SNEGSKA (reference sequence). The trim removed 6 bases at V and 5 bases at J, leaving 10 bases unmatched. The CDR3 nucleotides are TGCAGTGCCACGGCAGGCGGGAGACACAATGAGCAGTTCTTC. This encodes CSATAGGRHNEQFF.

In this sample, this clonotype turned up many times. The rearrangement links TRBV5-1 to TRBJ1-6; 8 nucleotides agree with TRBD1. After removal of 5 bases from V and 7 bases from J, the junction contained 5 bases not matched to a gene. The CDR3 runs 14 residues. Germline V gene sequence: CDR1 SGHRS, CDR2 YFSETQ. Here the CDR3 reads CASRDRDGNSPLHF. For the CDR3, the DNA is TGCGCCAGCAGGGACAGGGATGGAAATTCACCCCTCCACTTT.

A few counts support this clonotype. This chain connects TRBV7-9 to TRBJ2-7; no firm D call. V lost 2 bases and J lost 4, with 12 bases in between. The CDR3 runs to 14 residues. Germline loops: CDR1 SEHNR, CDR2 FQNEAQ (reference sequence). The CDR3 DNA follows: TGTGCCAGCAGCTTAATCGCCCCAAATTACGAGCAGTACTTC. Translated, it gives CASSLIAPNYEQYF.

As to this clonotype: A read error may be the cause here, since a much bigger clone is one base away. The CDR3 DNA follows: TGTACCAGCAGCTTAGGACCTCTCTACGAGCAGTACTTC. Its protein product is CTSSLGPLYEQYF. The chain carries TRBV13 and TRBJ2-7; D is uncertain. Germline V gene data show CDR1 as PRHDT and CDR2 as FYEKMQ (reference sequence). The CDR3 runs to 13 residues.

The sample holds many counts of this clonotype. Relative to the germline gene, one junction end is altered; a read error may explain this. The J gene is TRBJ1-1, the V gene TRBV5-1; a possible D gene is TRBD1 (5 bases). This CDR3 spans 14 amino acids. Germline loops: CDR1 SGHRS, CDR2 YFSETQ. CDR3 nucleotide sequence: TGTGCCAGCAGCTTGGGAGGGGCGAACACTGAAGCTTTCTTT. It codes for CASSLGGANTEAFF. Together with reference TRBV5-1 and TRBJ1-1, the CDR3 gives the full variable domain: KAGVTQTPRYLIKTRGQQVTLSCSPISGHRSVSWYQQTPGQGLQFLFEYFSETQRNKGNFPGRFSGRQFSNSRSEMNVSTLELGDSALYLCASSLGGANTEAFFGQGTRLTVV.

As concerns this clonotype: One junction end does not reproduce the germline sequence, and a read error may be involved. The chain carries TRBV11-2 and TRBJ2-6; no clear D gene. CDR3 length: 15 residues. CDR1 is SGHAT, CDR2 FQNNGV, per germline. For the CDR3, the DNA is TGTGCCAGCAGCTTCGGACGCTCTGGGCCCAACGTCCTGACTTTC. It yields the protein CASSFGRSGPNVLTF.

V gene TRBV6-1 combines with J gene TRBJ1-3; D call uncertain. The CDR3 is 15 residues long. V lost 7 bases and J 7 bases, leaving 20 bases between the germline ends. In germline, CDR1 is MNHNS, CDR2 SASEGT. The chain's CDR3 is CASTNPEGSGNTIYF. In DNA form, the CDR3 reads TGTGCCAGCACCAACCCCGAGGGATCGGGCAACACCATATATTTT.

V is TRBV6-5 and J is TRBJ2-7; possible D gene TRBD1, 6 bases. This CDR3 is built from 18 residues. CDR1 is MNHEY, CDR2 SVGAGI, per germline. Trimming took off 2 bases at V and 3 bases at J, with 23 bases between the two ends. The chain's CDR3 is CASSYTKSRPSRGYEQYF. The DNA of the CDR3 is TGTGCCAGCAGTTACACGAAGAGCAGGCCTAGCAGGGGCTACGAGCAGTACTTC.

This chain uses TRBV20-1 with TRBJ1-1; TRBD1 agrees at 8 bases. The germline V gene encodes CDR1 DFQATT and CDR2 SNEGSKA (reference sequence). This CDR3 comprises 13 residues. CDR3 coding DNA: TGCAGGGGCCAGGGGGCATTGAACACTGAAGCTTTCTTT. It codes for CRGQGALNTEAFF.

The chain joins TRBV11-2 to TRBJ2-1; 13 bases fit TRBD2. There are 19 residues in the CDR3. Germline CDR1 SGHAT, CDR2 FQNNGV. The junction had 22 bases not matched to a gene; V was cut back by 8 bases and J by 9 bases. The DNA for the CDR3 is TGTGCCAGCGGATACCCCCCTACCGGGACTAGCGGGGTCCTGGGTGAGCAGTTCTTC. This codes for CASGYPPTGTSGVLGEQFF.

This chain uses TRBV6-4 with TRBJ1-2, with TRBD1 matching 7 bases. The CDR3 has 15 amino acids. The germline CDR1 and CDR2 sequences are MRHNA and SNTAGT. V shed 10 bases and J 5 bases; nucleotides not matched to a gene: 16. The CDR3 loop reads CATLTGMRTVYGYTF. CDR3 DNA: TGTGCCACCTTGACAGGGATGAGGACGGTATATGGCTACACCTTC.

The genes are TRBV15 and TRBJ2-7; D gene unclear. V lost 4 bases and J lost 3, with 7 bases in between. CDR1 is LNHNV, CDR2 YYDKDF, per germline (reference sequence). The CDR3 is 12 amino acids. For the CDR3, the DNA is TGTGCCACCAGCATCGGGTACTACGAGCAGTACTTC. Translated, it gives CATSIGYYEQYF.

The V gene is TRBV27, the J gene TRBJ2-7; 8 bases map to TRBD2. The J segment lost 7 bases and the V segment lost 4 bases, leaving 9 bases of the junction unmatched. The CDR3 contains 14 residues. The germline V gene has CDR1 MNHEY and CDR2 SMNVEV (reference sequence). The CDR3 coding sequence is TGTGCCAGCAGTTCAGGACTAGCATCCCGGGAGCAGTACTTC. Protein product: CASSSGLASREQYF.

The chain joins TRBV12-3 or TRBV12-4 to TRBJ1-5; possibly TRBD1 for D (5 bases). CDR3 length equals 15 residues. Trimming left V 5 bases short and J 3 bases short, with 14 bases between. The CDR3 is CASSHRGGHNQPQHF. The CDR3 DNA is TGTGCCAGCAGTCATCGGGGGGGTCACAATCAGCCCCAGCATTTT.

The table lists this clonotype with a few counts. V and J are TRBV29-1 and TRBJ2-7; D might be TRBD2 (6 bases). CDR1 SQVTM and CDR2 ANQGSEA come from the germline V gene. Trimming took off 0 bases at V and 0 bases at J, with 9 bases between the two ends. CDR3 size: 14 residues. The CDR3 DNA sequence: TGCAGCGTTGAAGATCAGGACTACTCCTACGAGCAGTACTTC. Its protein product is CSVEDQDYSYEQYF.

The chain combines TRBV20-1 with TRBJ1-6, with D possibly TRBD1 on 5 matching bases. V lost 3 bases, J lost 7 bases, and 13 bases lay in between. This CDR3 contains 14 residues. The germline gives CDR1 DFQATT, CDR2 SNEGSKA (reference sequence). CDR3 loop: CSAREDRQNSPLHF. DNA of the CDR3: TGCAGTGCTAGGGAAGACAGACAAAATTCACCCCTCCACTTT.

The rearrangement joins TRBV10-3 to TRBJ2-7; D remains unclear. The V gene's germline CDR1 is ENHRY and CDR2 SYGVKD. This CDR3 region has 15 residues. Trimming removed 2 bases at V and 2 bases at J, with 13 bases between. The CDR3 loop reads CAISEASNGAYEQYF. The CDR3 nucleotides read TGTGCCATCAGTGAGGCCTCGAACGGAGCCTACGAGCAGTACTTC.

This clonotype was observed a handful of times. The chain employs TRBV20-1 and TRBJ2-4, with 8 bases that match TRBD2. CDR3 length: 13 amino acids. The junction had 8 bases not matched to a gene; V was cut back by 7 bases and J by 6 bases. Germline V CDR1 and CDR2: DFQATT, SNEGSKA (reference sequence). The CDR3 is CSVPGLVGNIQYF. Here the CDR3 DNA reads TGCAGTGTTCCGGGACTAGTGGGAAACATTCAGTACTTC.

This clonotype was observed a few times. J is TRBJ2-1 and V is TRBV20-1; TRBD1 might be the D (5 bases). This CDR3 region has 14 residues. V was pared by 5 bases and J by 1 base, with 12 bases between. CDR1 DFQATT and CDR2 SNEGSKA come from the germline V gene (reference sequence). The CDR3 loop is CSAEKQASYNEQFF. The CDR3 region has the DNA TGCAGTGCTGAGAAACAGGCTTCCTACAATGAGCAGTTCTTC.

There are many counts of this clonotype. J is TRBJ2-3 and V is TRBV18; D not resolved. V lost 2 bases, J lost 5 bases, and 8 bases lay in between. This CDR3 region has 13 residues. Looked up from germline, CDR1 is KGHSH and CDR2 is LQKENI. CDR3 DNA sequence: TGTGCCAGCTCACCAACGGCAGGAGATACGCAGTATTTT. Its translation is CASSPTAGDTQYF.

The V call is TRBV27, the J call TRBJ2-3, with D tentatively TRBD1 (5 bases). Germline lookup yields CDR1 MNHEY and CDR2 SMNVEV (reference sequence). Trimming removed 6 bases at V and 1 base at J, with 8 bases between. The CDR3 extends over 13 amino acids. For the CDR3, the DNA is TGTGCCAGCAGGTTGACAGGCACAGATACGCAGTATTTT. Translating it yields CASRLTGTDTQYF.

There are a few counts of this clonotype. The chain's CDR3 is CASGTGEQFF. CDR3 nucleotide sequence: TGTGCCAGCGGGACTGGAGAGCAGTTCTTC. The chain uses TRBV12-3 or TRBV12-4 and TRBJ2-1; D might be TRBD2 (6 bases). Between the trimmed V and J ends, which lost 8 bases and 10 bases, there was a span of 9 bases. This CDR3 has 10 amino acids.

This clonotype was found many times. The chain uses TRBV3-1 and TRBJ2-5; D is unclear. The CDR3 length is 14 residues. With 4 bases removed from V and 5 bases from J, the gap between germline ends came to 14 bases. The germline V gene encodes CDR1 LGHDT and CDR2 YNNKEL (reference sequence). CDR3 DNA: TGTGCCAGCAGCCTACGGTCGGAGAAGGAGACCCAGTACTTC. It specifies CASSLRSEKETQYF.

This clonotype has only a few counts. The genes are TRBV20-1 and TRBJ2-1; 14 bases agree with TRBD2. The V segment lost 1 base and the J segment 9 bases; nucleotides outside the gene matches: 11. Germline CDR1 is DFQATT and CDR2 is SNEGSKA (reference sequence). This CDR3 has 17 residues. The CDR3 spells CSARGTKTSGGAGEQFF. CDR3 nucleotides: TGCAGTGCTAGAGGAACCAAGACTAGCGGGGGGGCTGGTGAGCAGTTCTTC.

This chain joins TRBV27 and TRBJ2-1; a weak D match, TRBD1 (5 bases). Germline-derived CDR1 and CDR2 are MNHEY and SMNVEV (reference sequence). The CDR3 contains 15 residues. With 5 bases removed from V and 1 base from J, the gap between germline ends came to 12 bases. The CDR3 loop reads CASSTDSASYNEQFF. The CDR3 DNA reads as TGTGCCAGCAGTACCGACAGTGCTTCCTACAATGAGCAGTTCTTC.